This T cell receptor beta chain is from a study of blood T cell repertoires in COVID-19. About the study: Nucleic acid was either cDNA or gDNA, and it came from T cells, B-cell-depleted T cells, or PBMCs.

Germline V gives CDR1 SGHRS, CDR2 YFSETQ. V was clipped by 0 bases and J by 0 bases; unmatched bases: 2. The CDR3 spans 15 residues. While infection was still active, Seattle patients were enrolled and then followed longitudinally. The assay was immunoSEQ multiplex PCR, and TCRdb's table has in-frame clones only and misses some. The table shows 250,000 to 350,000 clones, with under 85% occurring only once. The gene calls are TRBV5-1 and TRBJ1-2, with 7 bases aligning to TRBD1. This TCR was sampled from a human donor with COVID-19, enrolled during active disease. The donor label of this sample is uncertain. Material: peripheral blood. CDR3 amino acids: CASSLGQGSNYGYTF. The CDR3 DNA sequence: TGCGCCAGCAGCTTGGGACAGGGATCTAACTATGGCTACACCTTC.